This TCR beta chain was captured by sequencing in a study of shared clonotypes between healthy human individuals. On this clone itself: Its antigen is unknown.

Study-wide results and caveats: Across a handful of donors, naive CD4 shared roughly 5.2%, naive CD8 over 3%, memory CD4 roughly 2.3%, memory CD8 around 0.42%. For sorted subsets, rarefaction showed incomplete sequencing despite large depth.

The germline V gene encodes CDR1 ENHRY and CDR2 SYGVKD. V gave up 4 bases and J gave up 5 bases; unmatched junction bases: 6. The length of the CDR3 is 14 residues. The authors ran the assay at deep level. Profiled with immunoSEQ multiplex PCR; TCRdb holds only in-frame clones, not every one. Of under 2,500,000 clones in the sample, under 97% were seen once. This rearrangement joins TRBV10-3 to TRBJ2-5; 8 bases are a match to TRBD2. Sequencing was performed on naive CD4+ T cells sorted from blood. The subset is: CD45RA+ positively selected. This receptor was obtained from a man between 18 and 29 years old in good health. Written as DNA, the CDR3 is TGTGCCATCAGTGGGGGAGCGGGAGCGGAGACCCAGTACTTC. Its translation: CAISGGAGAETQYF.